This T cell receptor (beta chain) was recorded in a study of CD8+CD57+ T cells in acquired aplastic anemia. This clonotype has a count of ten or more. What it binds is unknown. This CDR3 spans 15 amino acids. Looked up from germline, CDR1 is LGHNA and CDR2 is YSLEER. V lost 0 bases to trimming and J lost 5 bases; unmatched junction nucleotides: 5. Genomic DNA constituted the template upon which TCR beta VDJ and CDR3 profiling was performed. TCRdb fed the reads into MiXCR, producing one record per CDR3 protein. The sample carries 150,000 to 200,000 distinct CDR3 sequences, 64% recorded once. General study points: Overlap between patients and controls comprised about 28 CD8+ CDR3 sequences. No significant patient-versus-control difference appeared in CD8+ Simpson's diversity.

The chain employs TRBV4-3 and TRBJ2-5; 8 positions match TRBD1. The receptor was derived from a human donor with severe aplastic anemia or a healthy control (not recorded which). The sample taken for sequencing was sorted CD4+, CD8+, or CD8+CD57+ T cells (not recorded which) from PBMCs. The CDR3 sequence is CASSQDRHRGETQYF. The CDR3 DNA follows: TGCGCCAGCAGCCAAGATAGGCACAGGGGGGAGACCCAGTACTTC.